This T cell receptor beta chain was identified in a study of post-analysis software for immune sequencing data. Overall study: The disease courses spanned relapsing-remitting, secondary progressive and progressive-relapsing forms of multiple sclerosis.

Study conclusions and caveats: Same-batch preparations were strongly co-clustered by F measure. A handful of TRBV segments, including TRBV5-6, TRBV5-1 and TRBV20-1, were more frequent in patients than controls.

In regard to this clonotype: Its target is not known.

Presence of unique molecular identifiers characterized the TCR beta cDNA libraries. A single record per CDR3 protein comes from TCRdb applying MiXCR to the PCR reads. The sample consists of hundreds of thousands of distinct CDR3 sequences, roughly 30% of them appearing once. The germline V and J ends were trimmed by 0 bases and 4 bases, with 9 bases remaining between them. Germline CDR1 LGHNA, CDR2 YNFKEQ. This CDR3 region has 15 residues. The chain links TRBV4-2 to TRBJ1-4, with D uncertain. The source of this sequence is a girl aged 10 to 17 with multiple sclerosis. The material sequenced was blood. CDR3 sequence (DNA): TGTGCCAGCAGCCAAGATCGGGCAGATAATGAAAAACTGTTTTTT. Its translation is CASSQDRADNEKLFF.